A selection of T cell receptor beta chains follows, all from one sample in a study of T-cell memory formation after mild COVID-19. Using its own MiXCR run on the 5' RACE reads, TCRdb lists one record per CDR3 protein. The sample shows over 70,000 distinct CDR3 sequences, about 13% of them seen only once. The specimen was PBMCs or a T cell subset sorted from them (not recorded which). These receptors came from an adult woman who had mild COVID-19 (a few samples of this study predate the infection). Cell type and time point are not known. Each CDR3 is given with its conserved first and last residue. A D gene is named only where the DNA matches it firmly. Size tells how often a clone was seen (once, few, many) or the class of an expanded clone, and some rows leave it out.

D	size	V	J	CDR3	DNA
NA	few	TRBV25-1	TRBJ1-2	CASSNQGGGYTF	TGTGCCAGCAGCAACCAGGGTGGAGGCTACACCTTC
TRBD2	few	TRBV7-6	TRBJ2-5	CASSYGLAGGETQYF	TGTGCCAGCAGCTACGGACTAGCGGGAGGAGAGACCCAGTACTTC
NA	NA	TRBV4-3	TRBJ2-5	CASSQDRWTLGTQYF	TGCGCCAGCAGCCAGGACAGATGGACCCTCGGGACCCAGTACTTC
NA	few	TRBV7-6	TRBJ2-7	CASSSSLHPYEQYF	TGTGCCAGCAGCTCATCCCTTCATCCCTACGAGCAGTACTTC
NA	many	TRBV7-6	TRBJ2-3	CASSDRATSTDTQYF	TGTGCCAGCAGCGACCGGGCCACTAGCACAGATACGCAGTATTTT
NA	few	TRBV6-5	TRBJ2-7	CASSRGPLNEQYF	TGTGCCAGCAGCCGGGGACCTTTAAACGAGCAGTACTTC
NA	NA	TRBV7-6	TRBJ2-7	CASSFSGESYEQYF	TGTGCCAGCAGCTTTTCGGGGGAGTCCTACGAGCAGTACTTC
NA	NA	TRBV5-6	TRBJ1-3	CASSRFESYTIYF	TGTGCCAGCAGCCGATTCGAGTCATACACCATATATTTT
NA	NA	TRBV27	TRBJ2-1	CASSPAGNEQFF	TGTGCCAGCAGTCCCGCCGGCAATGAGCAGTTCTTC
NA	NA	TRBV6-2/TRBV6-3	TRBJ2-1	CASSYEEGGTSLGNEQFF	TGTGCCAGCAGTTATGAGGAGGGGGGGACAAGCCTTGGGAATGAGCAGTTCTTC
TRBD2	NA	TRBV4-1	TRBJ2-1	CASSQESGVGSNEQFF	TGCGCCAGCAGCCAAGAAAGCGGGGTAGGGTCGAATGAGCAGTTCTTC
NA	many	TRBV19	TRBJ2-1	CASSLDVYNEQFF	TGTGCCAGTAGTCTTGACGTCTACAATGAGCAGTTCTTC
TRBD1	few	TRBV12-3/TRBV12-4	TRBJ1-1	CATLQGAGTEAFF	TGTGCCACCTTACAGGGGGCTGGCACTGAAGCTTTCTTT
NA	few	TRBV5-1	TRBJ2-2	CASSLRQNTGELFF	TGCGCCAGCAGCCTCCGACAGAATACCGGGGAGCTGTTTTTT
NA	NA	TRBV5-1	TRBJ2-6	CASSSRQGAGANVLTF	TGCGCCAGCAGCTCCAGGCAGGGAGCTGGGGCCAACGTCCTGACTTTC
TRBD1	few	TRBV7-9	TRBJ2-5	CAEVGQGLETQYF	TGTGCCGAAGTGGGACAGGGTTTAGAGACCCAGTACTTC
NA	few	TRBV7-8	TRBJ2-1	CASSPGSDYNEQFF	TGTGCCAGCAGCCCAGGAAGCGACTACAATGAGCAGTTCTTC
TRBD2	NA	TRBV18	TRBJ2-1	CASSPGTSGSPRVVYNEQFF	TGTGCCAGCTCACCTGGGACTAGCGGGAGTCCTAGAGTGGTTTACAATGAGCAGTTCTTC
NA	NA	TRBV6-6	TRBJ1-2	CASSYFIQGFYGYTF	TGTGCCAGCAGTTACTTTATACAGGGCTTCTATGGCTACACCTTC
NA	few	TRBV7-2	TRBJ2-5	CASSLTGGGETQYF	TGTGCCAGCAGCTTGACAGGAGGGGGGGAGACCCAGTACTTC
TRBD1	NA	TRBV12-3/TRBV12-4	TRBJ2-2	CASRDRGNTGELFF	TGTGCCAGCAGGGACAGGGGGAACACCGGGGAGCTGTTTTTT
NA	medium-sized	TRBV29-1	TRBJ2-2	CSVADTGELFF	TGCAGCGTTGCCGACACCGGGGAGCTGTTTTTT
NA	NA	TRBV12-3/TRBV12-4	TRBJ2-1	CASGGSYNEQFF	TGTGCCAGCGGGGGGTCCTACAATGAGCAGTTCTTC
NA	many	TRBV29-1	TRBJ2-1	CSVGRGSTNEQFF	TGCAGCGTTGGGAGGGGGAGTACAAATGAGCAGTTCTTC
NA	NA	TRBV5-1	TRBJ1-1	CASSPDDGAPLPDTEAFF	TGCGCCAGCAGCCCAGACGACGGGGCGCCCCTGCCCGACACTGAAGCTTTCTTT
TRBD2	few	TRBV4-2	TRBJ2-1	CASSQDGLAGRNEQFF	TGTGCCAGCAGCCAAGATGGGCTAGCGGGACGCAATGAGCAGTTCTTC
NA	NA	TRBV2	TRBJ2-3	CASSEPREMSTDTQYF	TGTGCCAGCAGTGAACCACGGGAGATGAGCACAGATACGCAGTATTTT
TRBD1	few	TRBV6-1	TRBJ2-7	CASSLWTGIYEQYF	TGTGCCAGCAGTCTCTGGACAGGGATCTACGAGCAGTACTTC
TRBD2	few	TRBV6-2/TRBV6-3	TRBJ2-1	CASSYAAGGSYNEQFF	TGTGCCAGCAGTTATGCGGCGGGAGGGTCCTACAATGAGCAGTTCTTC
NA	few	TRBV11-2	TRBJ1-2	CASSLSDSHYGYTF	TGTGCCAGCAGCTTATCGGACAGCCACTATGGCTACACCTTC
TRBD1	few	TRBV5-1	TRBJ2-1	CASSFTGGGEQFF	TGCGCCAGCAGTTTTACAGGGGGCGGTGAGCAGTTCTTC
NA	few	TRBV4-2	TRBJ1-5	CASSPPGDQPQHF	TGTGCCAGCAGCCCCCCAGGCGATCAGCCCCAGCATTTT
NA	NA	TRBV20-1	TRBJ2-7	CSAKPTTGFILYEQYF	TGCAGTGCTAAACCCACAACAGGGTTCATACTCTACGAGCAGTACTTC
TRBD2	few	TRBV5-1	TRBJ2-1	CASSLAGGHEQFF	TGCGCCAGCAGCTTGGCGGGAGGGCATGAGCAGTTCTTC
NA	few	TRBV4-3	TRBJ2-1	CASSQGNKGASGNEQFF	TGCGCCAGCAGCCAAGGAAATAAGGGAGCCTCGGGTAATGAGCAGTTCTTC
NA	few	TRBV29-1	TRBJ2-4	CSVVAENPMLAKNIQYF	TGCAGCGTTGTAGCGGAGAACCCCATGCTAGCCAAAAACATTCAGTACTTC
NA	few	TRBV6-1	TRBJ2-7	CASSEQNFSYEQYF	TGTGCCAGCAGTGAACAGAACTTCTCCTACGAGCAGTACTTC
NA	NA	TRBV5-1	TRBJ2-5	CASSYLETQYF	TGCGCCAGCAGCTATCTAGAGACCCAGTACTTC
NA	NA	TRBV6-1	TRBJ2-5	CASSESSGSEETQYF	TGTGCCAGCAGTGAATCATCTGGGTCAGAAGAGACCCAGTACTTC
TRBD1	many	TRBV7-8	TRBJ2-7	CASSSTGTGSYEQYF	TGTGCCAGCAGTTCCACCGGGACAGGAAGCTACGAGCAGTACTTC
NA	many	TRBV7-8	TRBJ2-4	CASSLYPGSKNIQYF	TGTGCCAGCAGCTTATATCCCGGCAGCAAAAACATTCAGTACTTC
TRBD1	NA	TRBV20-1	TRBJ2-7	CSARKGASYEQYF	TGCAGTGCACGAAAGGGGGCTAGTTACGAGCAGTACTTC
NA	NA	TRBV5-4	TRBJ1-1	CASSLVETSEAFF	TGTGCCAGCAGTTTGGTGGAAACTTCTGAAGCTTTCTTT
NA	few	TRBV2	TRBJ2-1	CATLRPGPSEQFF	TGTGCCACCCTTCGACCTGGCCCCAGTGAGCAGTTCTTC
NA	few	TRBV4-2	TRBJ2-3	CASSPSPVGTDTQYF	TGTGCCAGCAGCCCTAGTCCGGTGGGCACAGATACGCAGTATTTT
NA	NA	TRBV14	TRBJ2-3	CASSQEPDFTDTQYF	TGTGCCAGCAGCCAAGAACCGGATTTCACAGATACGCAGTATTTT
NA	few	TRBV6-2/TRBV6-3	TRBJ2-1	CASSPQGRNEQFF	TGTGCCAGCAGCCCTCAGGGTAGGAATGAGCAGTTCTTC
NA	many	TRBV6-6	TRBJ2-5	CASTIADQETQYF	TGTGCCAGCACAATAGCGGATCAAGAGACCCAGTACTTC
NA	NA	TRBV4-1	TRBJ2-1	CASSQGVVGNEQFF	TGCGCCAGCAGCCAAGGGGTAGTCGGCAATGAGCAGTTCTTC
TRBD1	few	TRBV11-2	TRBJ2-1	CASSSPGQGASEQFF	TGTGCCAGCAGCTCACCGGGACAGGGGGCTAGTGAGCAGTTCTTC
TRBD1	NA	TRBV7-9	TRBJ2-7	CASSSRDREYEQYF	TGTGCCAGCAGCTCGCGGGACAGGGAATACGAGCAGTACTTC
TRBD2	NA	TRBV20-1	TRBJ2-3	CSARTGTSGYSTDTQYF	TGCAGTGCTAGAACCGGGACTAGCGGGTACTCCACAGATACGCAGTATTTT
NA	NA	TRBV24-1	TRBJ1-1	CATSDFGREAFF	TGTGCCACCAGTGATTTTGGACGGGAAGCTTTCTTT
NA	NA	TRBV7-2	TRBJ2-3	CASSYKAPHTDTQYF	TGTGCCAGCAGCTATAAGGCACCCCACACAGATACGCAGTATTTT
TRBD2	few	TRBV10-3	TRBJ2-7	CAISGPAGGPILSSYEQYF	TGTGCCATCAGTGGCCCAGCGGGAGGGCCCATTTTAAGCTCCTACGAGCAGTACTTC
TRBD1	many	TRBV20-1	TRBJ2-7	CSASQGDRGEQYF	TGCAGTGCTAGTCAGGGGGACAGGGGCGAGCAGTACTTC
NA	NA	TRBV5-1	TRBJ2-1	CASTHRDLVNNEQFF	TGCGCCAGCACCCACAGGGACTTAGTGAACAATGAGCAGTTCTTC
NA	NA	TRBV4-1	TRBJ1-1	CASSQLGEGSEAFF	TGCGCCAGCAGCCAACTCGGGGAGGGGTCTGAAGCTTTCTTT
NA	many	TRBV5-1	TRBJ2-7	CASSLEGSTYEQYF	TGCGCCAGCAGCTTGGAAGGGTCCACCTACGAGCAGTACTTC